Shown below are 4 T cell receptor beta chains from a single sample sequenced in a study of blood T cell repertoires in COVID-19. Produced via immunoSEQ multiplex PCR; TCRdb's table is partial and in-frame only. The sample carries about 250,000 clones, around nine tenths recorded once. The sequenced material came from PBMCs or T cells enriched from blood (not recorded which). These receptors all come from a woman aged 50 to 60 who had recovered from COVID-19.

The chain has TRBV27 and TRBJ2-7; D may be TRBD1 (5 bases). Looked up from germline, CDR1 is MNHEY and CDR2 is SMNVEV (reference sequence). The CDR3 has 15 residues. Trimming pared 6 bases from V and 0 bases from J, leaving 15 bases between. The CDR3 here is CASRVTLGVSYEQYF. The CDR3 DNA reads TGTGCCAGCAGGGTAACCCTAGGGGTCTCCTACGAGCAGTACTTC.

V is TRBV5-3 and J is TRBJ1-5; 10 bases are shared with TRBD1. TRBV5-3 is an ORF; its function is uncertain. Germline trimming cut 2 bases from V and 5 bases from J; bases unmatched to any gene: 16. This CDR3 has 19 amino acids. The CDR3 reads CARSFVRDRGPRGDQPQHF. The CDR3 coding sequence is TGTGCCAGAAGCTTCGTCCGGGACAGGGGTCCCCGGGGGGATCAGCCCCAGCATTTT.

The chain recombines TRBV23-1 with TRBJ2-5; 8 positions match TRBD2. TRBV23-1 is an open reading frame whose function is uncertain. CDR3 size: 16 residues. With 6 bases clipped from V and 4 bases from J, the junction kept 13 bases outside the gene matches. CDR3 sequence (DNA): TGCGCCAGCAGCCCCCGTGGAGCGGGAGTACCAGAGACCCAGTACTTC. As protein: CASSPRGAGVPETQYF.

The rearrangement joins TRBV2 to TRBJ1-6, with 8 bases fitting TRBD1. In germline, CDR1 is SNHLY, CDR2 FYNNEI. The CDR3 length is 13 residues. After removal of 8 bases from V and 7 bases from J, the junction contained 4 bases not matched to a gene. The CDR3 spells CASADRDNSPLHF. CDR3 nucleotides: TGTGCCAGCGCGGACAGGGACAATTCACCCCTCCACTTT. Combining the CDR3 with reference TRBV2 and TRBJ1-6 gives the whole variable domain EPEVTQTPSHQVTQMGQEVILRCVPISNHLYFYWYRQILGQKVEFLVSFYNNEISEKSEIFDDQFSVERPDGSNFTLKIRSTKLEDSAMYFCASADRDNSPLHFGNGTRLTVT.